This section outlines one T cell receptor (beta chain) sequence together with its context. As part of sample collection, lesional scalp punch biopsies and peripheral blood were taken from alopecia areata patients. These data belong to a study of CD8+ T cells in alopecia areata. RNA extraction and reverse transcription yielded cDNA as sequencing template. The data were produced by immunoSEQ multiplex PCR, yet TCRdb's version contains in-frame clones alone and is incomplete. This table holds 55,000 to 65,000 clones, 44% found once. Germline V gene data show CDR1 as SGHVS and CDR2 as FQNEAQ. The CDR3 consists of 10 residues. V gave up 6 bases and J gave up 10 bases, with 7 bases separating them.

The V and J genes are TRBV7-8 and TRBJ2-1; D unresolved. Sequencing was carried out using NKG2D-low CD8+ T cells sorted from blood. This TCR was recovered from a human donor with alopecia areata. The chain's CDR3 is CASSDIEQFF. The CDR3, as DNA: TGTGCCAGCAGTGATATCGAGCAGTTCTTC. Based on the CDR3 plus reference TRBV7-8 and TRBJ2-1, the full variable domain is GAGVSQSPRYKVAKRGQDVALRCDPISGHVSLFWYQQALGQGPEFLTYFQNEAQLDKSGLPSDRFFAERPEGSVSTLKIQRTQQEDSAVYLCASSDIEQFFGPGTRLTVL.